A selection of T cell receptor beta chains follows, all from one sample in a study of shared clonotypes between healthy human individuals. Sequencing used immunoSEQ multiplex PCR; TCRdb keeps in-frame clones, though not all of them. This table holds over 2 million clones, approximately 94% found once. Source material: naive CD8+ T cells sorted from blood. The receptors here all came from a man aged 18 to 29 in good health. Both conserved end residues are part of each CDR3. Each record gives: D gene, V gene, J gene, clone size, CDR3 protein, CDR3 DNA. The D gene is left open where the match is weak. Only some rows state a clone size, as once, few, many or a class for expanded clones.

d_call: NA; v_call: TRBV5-6; j_call: TRBJ1-1; clone_size: NA; cdr3_aa: CASRLRDTEAFF; cdr3_nt: TGTGCCAGCAGGCTAAGGGACACTGAAGCTTTCTTT
d_call: NA; v_call: TRBV4-1; j_call: TRBJ2-7; clone_size: NA; cdr3_aa: CASSQDLAYEQYF; cdr3_nt: TGCGCCAGCAGCCAAGATTTGGCCTACGAGCAGTACTTC
d_call: TRBD1; v_call: TRBV7-6; j_call: TRBJ1-6; clone_size: NA; cdr3_aa: CASSTTGDYNSPLHF; cdr3_nt: TGTGCCAGCAGCACGACAGGGGACTATAATTCACCCCTCCACTTT
d_call: NA; v_call: TRBV30; j_call: TRBJ2-7; clone_size: NA; cdr3_aa: CAWSVPKPGYEQYF; cdr3_nt: TGTGCCTGGAGTGTACCCAAACCGGGGTACGAGCAGTACTTC
d_call: NA; v_call: TRBV5-6; j_call: TRBJ1-1; clone_size: NA; cdr3_aa: CASSPAGEGENTEAFF; cdr3_nt: TGTGCCAGCAGCCCCGCGGGGGAGGGAGAAAACACTGAAGCTTTCTTT
d_call: TRBD2; v_call: TRBV11-2; j_call: TRBJ2-1; clone_size: NA; cdr3_aa: CASSPEGGSSYNEQFF; cdr3_nt: TGTGCCAGCAGCCCAGAAGGCGGGAGTTCCTACAATGAGCAGTTCTTC
d_call: NA; v_call: TRBV5-5; j_call: TRBJ2-7; clone_size: NA; cdr3_aa: CASSLEGGRSTYEQYF; cdr3_nt: TGTGCCAGCAGCTTGGAGGGGGGCAGATCCACCTACGAGCAGTACTTC
d_call: NA; v_call: TRBV2; j_call: TRBJ1-1; clone_size: NA; cdr3_aa: CASSGGGRRICF; cdr3_nt: TGTGCCAGCAGCGGGGGGGGCCGCAGGATATGCTTT
d_call: NA; v_call: TRBV7-9; j_call: TRBJ1-1; clone_size: NA; cdr3_aa: CASSLTGPGGAFF; cdr3_nt: TGTGCCAGCAGCTTAACAGGACCCGGCGGGGCTTTCTTT
d_call: NA; v_call: TRBV10-3; j_call: TRBJ2-6; clone_size: NA; cdr3_aa: CAISAGHPGSGANVLTF; cdr3_nt: TGTGCCATCAGTGCCGGACACCCAGGCTCTGGGGCCAACGTCCTGACTTTC
d_call: NA; v_call: TRBV14; j_call: TRBJ1-2; clone_size: NA; cdr3_aa: CASSQGVWGDGYTF; cdr3_nt: TGTGCCAGCAGCCAAGGAGTGTGGGGGGATGGCTACACCTTC
d_call: TRBD1; v_call: TRBV19; j_call: TRBJ1-2; clone_size: NA; cdr3_aa: CASSVVTGGAYGYTF; cdr3_nt: TGTGCCAGTAGTGTAGTGACAGGGGGCGCTTATGGCTACACCTTC
d_call: NA; v_call: TRBV6-1; j_call: TRBJ2-7; clone_size: NA; cdr3_aa: CASRDSGSYEQYF; cdr3_nt: TGTGCCAGCAGGGACAGTGGGTCCTACGAGCAGTACTTC
d_call: NA; v_call: TRBV7-2; j_call: TRBJ2-3; clone_size: NA; cdr3_aa: CASSGGLASTDTQYF; cdr3_nt: TGTGCCAGCAGCGGGGGACTCGCTAGCACAGATACGCAGTATTTT
d_call: NA; v_call: TRBV29-1; j_call: TRBJ1-2; clone_size: NA; cdr3_aa: CSVDSGHGYTF; cdr3_nt: TGCAGCGTTGATTCAGGGCACGGCTACACCTTC
d_call: TRBD1; v_call: TRBV13; j_call: TRBJ2-1; clone_size: NA; cdr3_aa: CASSPRDRGGNEQFF; cdr3_nt: TGTGCCAGCAGCCCGCGGGACAGGGGTGGGAATGAGCAGTTCTTC
d_call: NA; v_call: TRBV10-1; j_call: TRBJ2-3; clone_size: NA; cdr3_aa: CASSERRGPSTDTQYF; cdr3_nt: TGCGCCAGCAGTGAGCGACGGGGGCCTAGCACAGATACGCAGTATTTT
d_call: NA; v_call: TRBV27; j_call: TRBJ2-2; clone_size: NA; cdr3_aa: CASTPPTGELFF; cdr3_nt: TGTGCCAGCACCCCCCCCACCGGGGAGCTGTTTTTT
d_call: TRBD2; v_call: TRBV5-6; j_call: TRBJ2-1; clone_size: NA; cdr3_aa: CASSLALLGGEGEQFF; cdr3_nt: TGTGCCAGCAGCTTGGCGTTATTAGGAGGGGAGGGCGAGCAGTTCTTC
d_call: TRBD2; v_call: TRBV28; j_call: TRBJ2-3; clone_size: NA; cdr3_aa: CASSFRASGGQPIPTDTQYF; cdr3_nt: TGTGCCAGCAGTTTTCGGGCTAGCGGGGGCCAACCTATACCCACAGATACGCAGTATTTT
d_call: NA; v_call: TRBV2; j_call: TRBJ1-2; clone_size: NA; cdr3_aa: CASSEGGDRYGYTF; cdr3_nt: TGTGCCAGCAGTGAAGGTGGGGATCGGTATGGCTACACCTTC
d_call: TRBD2; v_call: TRBV7-9; j_call: TRBJ2-2; clone_size: few; cdr3_aa: CASSEAGGSTGELFF; cdr3_nt: TGTGCCAGCAGCGAAGCGGGGGGTTCAACCGGGGAGCTGTTTTTT
d_call: NA; v_call: TRBV5-3; j_call: TRBJ1-4; clone_size: NA; cdr3_aa: CARGLWGPRKLFF; cdr3_nt: TGTGCCAGAGGGCTGTGGGGGCCACGAAAACTGTTTTTT
d_call: TRBD1; v_call: TRBV4-1; j_call: TRBJ1-1; clone_size: NA; cdr3_aa: CASSYSPGQIIDEAFF; cdr3_nt: TGCGCCAGCAGCTATTCACCGGGACAGATTATCGATGAAGCTTTCTTT
d_call: TRBD1; v_call: TRBV4-1; j_call: TRBJ2-7; clone_size: NA; cdr3_aa: CASSQVDRAPYEQYF; cdr3_nt: TGCGCCAGCAGCCAAGTCGACAGGGCCCCCTACGAGCAGTACTTC
d_call: TRBD1; v_call: TRBV7-9; j_call: TRBJ2-1; clone_size: once; cdr3_aa: CASSLRQGAGNEQFF; cdr3_nt: TGTGCCAGCAGCTTACGTCAGGGGGCAGGGAATGAGCAGTTCTTC
d_call: TRBD2; v_call: TRBV13; j_call: TRBJ2-7; clone_size: NA; cdr3_aa: CASSMEREAINEQYF; cdr3_nt: TGTGCCAGCAGCATGGAGCGGGAGGCGATAAACGAGCAGTACTTC
d_call: NA; v_call: TRBV4-3; j_call: TRBJ1-3; clone_size: once; cdr3_aa: CASSPDSLSGNTIYF; cdr3_nt: TGCGCCAGCAGCCCGGACAGTCTCTCTGGAAACACCATATATTTT
d_call: NA; v_call: TRBV13; j_call: TRBJ2-5; clone_size: NA; cdr3_aa: CASSEVSGTETQYF; cdr3_nt: TGTGCCAGCAGTGAGGTTTCGGGGACAGAGACCCAGTACTTC
d_call: NA; v_call: TRBV19; j_call: TRBJ1-2; clone_size: NA; cdr3_aa: CASSDSSYYGYTF; cdr3_nt: TGTGCCAGTAGCGACAGTAGCTACTATGGCTACACCTTC
d_call: NA; v_call: TRBV2; j_call: TRBJ2-7; clone_size: NA; cdr3_aa: CASSEPFGGSYEQYF; cdr3_nt: TGTGCCAGCAGTGAACCCTTCGGCGGTTCCTACGAGCAGTACTTC
d_call: NA; v_call: TRBV6-1; j_call: TRBJ1-2; clone_size: NA; cdr3_aa: CASSYEENYGYTF; cdr3_nt: TGTGCCAGCAGTTATGAGGAAAACTATGGCTACACCTTC
d_call: NA; v_call: TRBV7-6; j_call: TRBJ2-1; clone_size: NA; cdr3_aa: CASSFIAPDESSYNEQFF; cdr3_nt: TGTGCCAGCAGCTTCATTGCTCCGGATGAGAGCTCCTACAATGAGCAGTTCTTC
d_call: TRBD2; v_call: TRBV6-5; j_call: TRBJ2-7; clone_size: NA; cdr3_aa: CASRKRETNEQYF; cdr3_nt: TGTGCCAGCCGGAAGCGGGAGACAAACGAGCAGTACTTC
d_call: NA; v_call: TRBV11-2; j_call: TRBJ1-1; clone_size: NA; cdr3_aa: CATTDVNTEAFF; cdr3_nt: TGTGCCACCACGGACGTGAACACTGAAGCTTTCTTT
d_call: NA; v_call: TRBV5-1; j_call: TRBJ1-1; clone_size: NA; cdr3_aa: CASSLVFGEWVNTEAFF; cdr3_nt: TGCGCCAGCAGCTTAGTCTTCGGGGAATGGGTCAACACTGAAGCTTTCTTT
d_call: NA; v_call: TRBV5-6; j_call: TRBJ2-2; clone_size: once; cdr3_aa: CASSLGSASTGELFF; cdr3_nt: TGTGCCAGCAGCTTGGGGTCCGCTAGCACCGGGGAGCTGTTTTTT
d_call: NA; v_call: TRBV5-4; j_call: TRBJ2-3; clone_size: NA; cdr3_aa: CASSLRAGRTDTQYF; cdr3_nt: TGTGCCAGCAGCTTGCGGGCAGGACGCACAGATACGCAGTATTTT
d_call: NA; v_call: TRBV28; j_call: TRBJ1-5; clone_size: NA; cdr3_aa: CASSWGGALAPQHF; cdr3_nt: TGTGCCAGCAGCTGGGGAGGGGCCCTTGCGCCCCAGCATTTT
d_call: NA; v_call: TRBV28; j_call: TRBJ2-7; clone_size: NA; cdr3_aa: CASRLTGTRAYEQYF; cdr3_nt: TGTGCCAGCAGACTGACCGGGACAAGGGCCTACGAGCAGTACTTC
d_call: TRBD2; v_call: TRBV9; j_call: TRBJ2-1; clone_size: NA; cdr3_aa: CASSVGIGREYNEQFF; cdr3_nt: TGTGCCAGCAGCGTAGGCATCGGGAGGGAATACAATGAGCAGTTCTTC
d_call: TRBD2; v_call: TRBV4-3; j_call: TRBJ2-3; clone_size: once; cdr3_aa: CASSHEDSGGEADTQYF; cdr3_nt: TGCGCCAGCAGCCATGAAGATAGCGGGGGGGAGGCAGATACGCAGTATTTT
d_call: TRBD2; v_call: TRBV27; j_call: TRBJ2-1; clone_size: NA; cdr3_aa: CASSLLASGGNNEQFF; cdr3_nt: TGTGCCAGCAGTTTACTGGCCAGCGGGGGGAACAATGAGCAGTTCTTC
d_call: TRBD1; v_call: TRBV6-5; j_call: TRBJ2-7; clone_size: NA; cdr3_aa: CASSRDREGWEQYF; cdr3_nt: TGTGCCAGCAGTCGGGACAGGGAGGGGTGGGAGCAGTACTTC
d_call: NA; v_call: TRBV13; j_call: TRBJ1-6; clone_size: NA; cdr3_aa: CASGDGDHRDSPLHF; cdr3_nt: TGTGCCAGTGGGGACGGGGACCATCGGGATTCACCCCTCCACTTT
d_call: NA; v_call: TRBV30; j_call: TRBJ1-2; clone_size: NA; cdr3_aa: CAWSPGAANYGYTF; cdr3_nt: TGTGCCTGGAGCCCGGGCGCCGCTAACTATGGCTACACCTTC
d_call: NA; v_call: TRBV5-6; j_call: TRBJ2-2; clone_size: NA; cdr3_aa: CASSSSDLGGHTGELFF; cdr3_nt: TGTGCCAGCAGCTCCTCGGATTTGGGGGGTCACACCGGGGAGCTGTTTTTT
d_call: TRBD1; v_call: TRBV9; j_call: TRBJ2-1; clone_size: NA; cdr3_aa: CASSVVGDYSTGGFEQFF; cdr3_nt: TGTGCCAGCAGCGTAGTAGGGGATTATTCGACAGGGGGCTTTGAGCAGTTCTTC
d_call: NA; v_call: TRBV19; j_call: TRBJ2-3; clone_size: once; cdr3_aa: CATSLGGENTDTQYF; cdr3_nt: TGTGCCACCTCGCTGGGGGGAGAGAACACAGATACGCAGTATTTT
d_call: NA; v_call: TRBV4-3; j_call: TRBJ2-7; clone_size: NA; cdr3_aa: CASSHVGESYEQYF; cdr3_nt: TGCGCCAGCAGCCACGTGGGCGAGTCCTACGAGCAGTACTTC
d_call: TRBD1; v_call: TRBV5-6; j_call: TRBJ1-2; clone_size: once; cdr3_aa: CASSQDREDDYGYTF; cdr3_nt: TGTGCCAGCAGCCAGGACAGGGAAGACGACTATGGCTACACCTTC
d_call: TRBD2; v_call: TRBV4-3; j_call: TRBJ2-5; clone_size: NA; cdr3_aa: CASSQELAGEGEQETQYF; cdr3_nt: TGCGCCAGCAGCCAAGAGCTAGCGGGAGAGGGGGAACAAGAGACCCAGTACTTC
d_call: NA; v_call: TRBV7-9; j_call: TRBJ2-5; clone_size: NA; cdr3_aa: CASSFRGSWETQYF; cdr3_nt: TGTGCCAGCAGTTTTAGGGGGAGCTGGGAGACCCAGTACTTC
d_call: TRBD1; v_call: TRBV6-5; j_call: TRBJ1-2; clone_size: once; cdr3_aa: CASSLDRGNYGYTF; cdr3_nt: TGTGCCAGCAGCCTGGACAGGGGGAACTATGGCTACACCTTC
d_call: NA; v_call: TRBV21-1; j_call: TRBJ1-2; clone_size: NA; cdr3_aa: CASPLARGYTF; cdr3_nt: TGTGCCAGCCCCCTAGCCCGTGGCTACACCTTC
d_call: TRBD2; v_call: TRBV13; j_call: TRBJ2-7; clone_size: NA; cdr3_aa: CASSLQAGGRDEQYF; cdr3_nt: TGTGCCAGCAGCTTGCAAGCGGGAGGGCGCGACGAGCAGTACTTC
d_call: NA; v_call: TRBV15; j_call: TRBJ1-1; clone_size: NA; cdr3_aa: CATSADSMNTEAFF; cdr3_nt: TGTGCCACCAGCGCGGACAGTATGAACACTGAAGCTTTCTTT
d_call: NA; v_call: TRBV5-6; j_call: TRBJ1-1; clone_size: NA; cdr3_aa: CASSLEGEAFF; cdr3_nt: TGTGCCAGCAGCTTGGAGGGGGAAGCTTTCTTT
d_call: TRBD1; v_call: TRBV19; j_call: TRBJ2-7; clone_size: NA; cdr3_aa: CASRTGGPPSYEQYF; cdr3_nt: TGTGCCAGTAGAACAGGGGGACCCCCTAGCTACGAGCAGTACTTC
d_call: NA; v_call: TRBV6-5; j_call: TRBJ1-6; clone_size: NA; cdr3_aa: CASSYSMVSPLHF; cdr3_nt: TGTGCCAGCAGTTACTCGATGGTTTCACCCCTCCACTTT